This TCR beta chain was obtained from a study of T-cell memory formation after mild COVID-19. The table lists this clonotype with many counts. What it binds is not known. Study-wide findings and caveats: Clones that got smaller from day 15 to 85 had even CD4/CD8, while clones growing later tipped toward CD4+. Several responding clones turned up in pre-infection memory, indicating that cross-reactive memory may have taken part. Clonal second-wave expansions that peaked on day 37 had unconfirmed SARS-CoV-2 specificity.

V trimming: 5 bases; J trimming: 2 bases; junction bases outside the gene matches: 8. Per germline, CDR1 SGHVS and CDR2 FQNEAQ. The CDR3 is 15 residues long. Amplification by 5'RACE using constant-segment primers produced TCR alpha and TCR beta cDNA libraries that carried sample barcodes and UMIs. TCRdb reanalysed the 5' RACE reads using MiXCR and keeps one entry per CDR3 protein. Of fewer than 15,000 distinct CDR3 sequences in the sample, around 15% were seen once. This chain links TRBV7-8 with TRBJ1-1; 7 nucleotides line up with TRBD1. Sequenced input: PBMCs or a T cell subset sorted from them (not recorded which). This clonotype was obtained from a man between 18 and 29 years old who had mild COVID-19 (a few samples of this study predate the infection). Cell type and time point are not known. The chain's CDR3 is CASSVQGQLNTEAFF. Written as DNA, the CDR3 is TGTGCCAGCAGCGTCCAGGGACAGCTAAACACTGAAGCTTTCTTT.